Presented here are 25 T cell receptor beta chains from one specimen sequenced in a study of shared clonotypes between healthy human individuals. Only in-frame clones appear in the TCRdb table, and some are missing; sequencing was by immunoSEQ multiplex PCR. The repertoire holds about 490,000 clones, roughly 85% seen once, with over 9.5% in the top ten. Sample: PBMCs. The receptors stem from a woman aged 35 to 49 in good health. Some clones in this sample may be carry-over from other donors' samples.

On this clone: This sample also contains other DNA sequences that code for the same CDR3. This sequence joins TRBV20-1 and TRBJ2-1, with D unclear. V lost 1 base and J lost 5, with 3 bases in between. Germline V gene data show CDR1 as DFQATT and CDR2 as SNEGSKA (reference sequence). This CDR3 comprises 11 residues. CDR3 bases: TGCAGTGCTAGAGGGGACAATGAGCAGTTCTTC. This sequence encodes CSARGDNEQFF.

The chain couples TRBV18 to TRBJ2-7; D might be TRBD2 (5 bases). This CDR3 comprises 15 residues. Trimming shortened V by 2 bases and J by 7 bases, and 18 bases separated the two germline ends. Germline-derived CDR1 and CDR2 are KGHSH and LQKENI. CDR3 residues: CASSPIGERLREQYF. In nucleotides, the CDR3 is TGTGCCAGCTCACCAATTGGAGAGCGGTTGCGGGAGCAGTACTTC. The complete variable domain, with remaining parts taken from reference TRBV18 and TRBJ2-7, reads NAGVMQNPRHLVRRRGQEARLRCSPMKGHSHVYWYRQLPEEGLKFMVYLQKENIIDESGMPKERFSAEFPKEGPSILRIQQVVRGDSAAYFCASSPIGERLREQYFGPGTRLTVT.

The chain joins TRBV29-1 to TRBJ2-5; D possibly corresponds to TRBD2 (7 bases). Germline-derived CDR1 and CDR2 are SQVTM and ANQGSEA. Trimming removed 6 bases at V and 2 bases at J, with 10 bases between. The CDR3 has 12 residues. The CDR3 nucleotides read TGCAGCGTGGGGGGGACACAAGAGACCCAGTACTTC. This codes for CSVGGTQETQYF.

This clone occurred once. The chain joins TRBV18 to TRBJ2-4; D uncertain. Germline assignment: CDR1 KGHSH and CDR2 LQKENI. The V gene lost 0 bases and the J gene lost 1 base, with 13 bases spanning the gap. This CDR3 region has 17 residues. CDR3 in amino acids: CASSPPAGTVAKNIQYF. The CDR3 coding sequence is TGTGCCAGCTCACCACCGGCTGGTACCGTCGCCAAAAACATTCAGTACTTC.

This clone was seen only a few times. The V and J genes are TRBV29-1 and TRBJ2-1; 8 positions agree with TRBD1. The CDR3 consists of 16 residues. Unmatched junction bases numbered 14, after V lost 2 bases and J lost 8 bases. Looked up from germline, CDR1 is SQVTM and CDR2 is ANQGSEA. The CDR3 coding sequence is TGCAGCGTTGAATTAGGCAGGGGGCTCAATTTTTATGAGCAGTTCTTC. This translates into CSVELGRGLNFYEQFF.

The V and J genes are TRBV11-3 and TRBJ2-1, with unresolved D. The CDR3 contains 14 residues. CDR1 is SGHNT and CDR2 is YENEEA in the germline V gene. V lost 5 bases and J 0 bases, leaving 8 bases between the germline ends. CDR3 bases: TGTGCCAGCAGCCCGGACGGCTCCTACAATGAGCAGTTCTTC. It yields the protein CASSPDGSYNEQFF.

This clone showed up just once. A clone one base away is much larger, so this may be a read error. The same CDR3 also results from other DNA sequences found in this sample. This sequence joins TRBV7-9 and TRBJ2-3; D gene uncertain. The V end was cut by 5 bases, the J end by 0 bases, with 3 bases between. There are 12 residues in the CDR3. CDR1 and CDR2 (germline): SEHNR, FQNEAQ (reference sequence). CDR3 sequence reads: CASSPSTDTQYF. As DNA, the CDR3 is TGTGCCAGCAGCCCGAGCACAGATACGCAGTATTTT.

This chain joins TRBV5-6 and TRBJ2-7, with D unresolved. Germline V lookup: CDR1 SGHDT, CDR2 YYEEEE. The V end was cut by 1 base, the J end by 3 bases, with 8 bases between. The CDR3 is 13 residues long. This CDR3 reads CASSLWPSYEQYF. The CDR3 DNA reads TGTGCCAGCAGCTTGTGGCCAAGCTACGAGCAGTACTTC.

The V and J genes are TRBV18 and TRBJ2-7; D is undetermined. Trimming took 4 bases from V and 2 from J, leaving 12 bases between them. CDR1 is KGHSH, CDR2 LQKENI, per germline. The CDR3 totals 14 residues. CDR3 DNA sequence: TGTGCCAGCTCACGGGTGCAGGAACCCTACGAGCAGTACTTC. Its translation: CASSRVQEPYEQYF.

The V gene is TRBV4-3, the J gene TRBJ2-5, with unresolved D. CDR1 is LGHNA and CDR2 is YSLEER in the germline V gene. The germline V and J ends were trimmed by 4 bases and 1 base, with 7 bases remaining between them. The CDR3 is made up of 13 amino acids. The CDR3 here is CASSLGPQETQYF. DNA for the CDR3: TGCGCCAGCAGCCTTGGTCCCCAAGAGACCCAGTACTTC.

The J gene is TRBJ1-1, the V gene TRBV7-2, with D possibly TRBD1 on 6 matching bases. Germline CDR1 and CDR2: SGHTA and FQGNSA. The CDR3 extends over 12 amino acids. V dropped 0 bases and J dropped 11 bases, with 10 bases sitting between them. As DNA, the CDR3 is TGTGCCAGCAGCTTAGCACAGGGATTTGCTTTCTTT. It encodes CASSLAQGFAFF.

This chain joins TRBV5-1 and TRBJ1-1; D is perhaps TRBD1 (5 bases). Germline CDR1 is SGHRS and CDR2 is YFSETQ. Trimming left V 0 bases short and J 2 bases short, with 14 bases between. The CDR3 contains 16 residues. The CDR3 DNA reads TGCGCCAGCAGCTTGGCGGGACTTCTTCATAACACTGAAGCTTTCTTT. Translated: CASSLAGLLHNTEAFF.

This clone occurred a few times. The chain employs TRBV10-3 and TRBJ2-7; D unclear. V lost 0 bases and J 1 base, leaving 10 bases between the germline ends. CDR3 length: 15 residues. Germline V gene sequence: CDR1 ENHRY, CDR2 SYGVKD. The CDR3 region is CAISESNSRSYEQYF. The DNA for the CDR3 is TGTGCCATCAGTGAGTCTAACAGCCGTTCCTACGAGCAGTACTTC.

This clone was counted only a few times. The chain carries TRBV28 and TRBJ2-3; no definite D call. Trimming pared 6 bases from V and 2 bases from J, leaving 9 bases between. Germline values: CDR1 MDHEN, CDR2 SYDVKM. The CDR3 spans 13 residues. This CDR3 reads CASRFENTDTQYF. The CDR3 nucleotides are TGTGCCAGCAGATTTGAAAACACAGATACGCAGTATTTT.

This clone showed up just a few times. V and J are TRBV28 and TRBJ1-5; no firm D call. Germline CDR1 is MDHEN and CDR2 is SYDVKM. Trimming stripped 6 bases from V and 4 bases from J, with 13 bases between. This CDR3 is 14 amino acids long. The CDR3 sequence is CASRAPGRNQPQHF. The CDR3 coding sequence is TGTGCCAGCAGGGCCCCGGGGAGAAATCAGCCCCAGCATTTT.

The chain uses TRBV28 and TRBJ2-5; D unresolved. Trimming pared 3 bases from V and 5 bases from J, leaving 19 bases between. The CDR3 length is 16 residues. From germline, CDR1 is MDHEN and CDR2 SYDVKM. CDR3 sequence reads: CASSFSRGFAGETQYF. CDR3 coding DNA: TGTGCCAGCAGTTTTTCCAGAGGTTTCGCTGGCGAGACCCAGTACTTC.

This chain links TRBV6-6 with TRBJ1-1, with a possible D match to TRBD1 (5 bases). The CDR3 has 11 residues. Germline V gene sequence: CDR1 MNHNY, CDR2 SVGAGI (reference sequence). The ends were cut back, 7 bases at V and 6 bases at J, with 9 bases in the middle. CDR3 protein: CASTRQSEAFF. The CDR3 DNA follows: TGTGCCAGCACTCGACAGTCTGAAGCTTTCTTT.

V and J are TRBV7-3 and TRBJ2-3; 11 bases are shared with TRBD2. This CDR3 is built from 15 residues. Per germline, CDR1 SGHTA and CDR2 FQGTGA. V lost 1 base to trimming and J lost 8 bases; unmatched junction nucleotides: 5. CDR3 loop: CASSLNSGRGTTQYF. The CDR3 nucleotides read TGTGCCAGCAGCTTAAATAGCGGGAGGGGAACTACGCAGTATTTT.

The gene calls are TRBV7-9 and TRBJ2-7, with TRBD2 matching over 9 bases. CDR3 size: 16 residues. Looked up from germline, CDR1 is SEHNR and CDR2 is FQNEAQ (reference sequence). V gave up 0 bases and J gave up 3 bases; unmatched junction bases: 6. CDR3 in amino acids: CASSLAGTSLFYEQYF. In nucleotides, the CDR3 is TGTGCCAGCAGCTTAGCCGGGACTAGCCTTTTCTACGAGCAGTACTTC. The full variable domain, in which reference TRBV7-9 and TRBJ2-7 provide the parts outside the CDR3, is DTGVSQNPRHKITKRGQNVTFRCDPISEHNRLYWYRQTLGQGPEFLTYFQNEAQLEKSRLLSDRFSAERPKGSFSTLEIQRTEQGDSAMYLCASSLAGTSLFYEQYFGPGTRLTVT.

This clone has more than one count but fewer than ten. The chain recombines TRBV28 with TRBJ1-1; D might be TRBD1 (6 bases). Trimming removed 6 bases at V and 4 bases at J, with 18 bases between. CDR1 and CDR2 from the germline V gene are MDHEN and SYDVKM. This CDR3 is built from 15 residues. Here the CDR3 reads CASRGRDTWPTEAFF. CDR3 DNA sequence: TGTGCCAGCAGAGGAAGGGACACCTGGCCCACTGAAGCTTTCTTT.

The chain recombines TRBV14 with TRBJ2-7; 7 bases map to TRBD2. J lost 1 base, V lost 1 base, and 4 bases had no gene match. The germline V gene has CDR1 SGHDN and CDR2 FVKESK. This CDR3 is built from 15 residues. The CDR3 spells CASSQAQAGSYEQYF. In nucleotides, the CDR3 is TGTGCCAGCAGCCAAGCTCAAGCGGGATCCTACGAGCAGTACTTC.

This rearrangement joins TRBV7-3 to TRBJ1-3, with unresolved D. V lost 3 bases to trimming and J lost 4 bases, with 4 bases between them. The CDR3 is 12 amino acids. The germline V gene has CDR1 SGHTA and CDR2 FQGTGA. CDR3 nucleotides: TGTGCCAGCAGCTTCCACGGAAACACCATATATTTT. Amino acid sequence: CASSFHGNTIYF.

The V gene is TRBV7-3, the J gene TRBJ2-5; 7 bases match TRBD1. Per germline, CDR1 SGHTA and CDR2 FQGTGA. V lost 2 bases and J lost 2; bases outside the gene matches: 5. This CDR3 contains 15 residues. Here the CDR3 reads CASSLGPGGQETQYF. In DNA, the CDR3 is TGTGCCAGCAGCTTAGGTCCAGGGGGACAAGAGACCCAGTACTTC.

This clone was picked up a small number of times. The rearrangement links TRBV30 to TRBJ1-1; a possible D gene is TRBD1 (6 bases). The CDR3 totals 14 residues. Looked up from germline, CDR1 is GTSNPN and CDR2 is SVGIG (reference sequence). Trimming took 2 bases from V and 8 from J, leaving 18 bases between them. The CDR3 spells CAWSPGHPGREAFF. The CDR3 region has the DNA TGTGCCTGGAGTCCGGGACACCCCGGTAGAGAAGCTTTCTTT.

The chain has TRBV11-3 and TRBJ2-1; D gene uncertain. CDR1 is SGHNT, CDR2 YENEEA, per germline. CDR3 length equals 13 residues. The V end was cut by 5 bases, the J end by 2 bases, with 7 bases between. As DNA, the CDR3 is TGTGCCAGCAGCACCCGCCCCTACAATGAGCAGTTCTTC. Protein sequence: CASSTRPYNEQFF.